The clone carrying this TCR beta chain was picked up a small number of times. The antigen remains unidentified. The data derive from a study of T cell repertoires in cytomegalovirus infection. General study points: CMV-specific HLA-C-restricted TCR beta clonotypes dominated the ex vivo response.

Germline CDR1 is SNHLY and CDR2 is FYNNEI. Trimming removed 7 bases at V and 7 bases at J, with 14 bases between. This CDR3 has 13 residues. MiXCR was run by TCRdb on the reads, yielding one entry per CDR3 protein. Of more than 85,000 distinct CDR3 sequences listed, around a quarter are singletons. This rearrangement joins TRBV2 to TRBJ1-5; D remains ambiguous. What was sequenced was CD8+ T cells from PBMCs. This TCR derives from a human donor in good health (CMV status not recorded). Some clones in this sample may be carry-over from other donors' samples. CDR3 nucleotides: TGTGCCAGCACCTTCACTCGAACGCAGCCCCAGCATTTT. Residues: CASTFTRTQPQHF.